A single sample gave rise to the 10 T cell receptor beta chains below, sequenced in a study of regulatory T cells in long-lasting Graves disease. For TCR beta, libraries came from iRepertoire HTBI primers and Arm-PCR of CDR3 regions. MiXCR was run by TCRdb on the multiplex PCR reads, yielding one entry per CDR3 protein. The data contain 500,000 to 700,000 distinct CDR3 sequences, 15% to 20% of them singletons. Time point defined: newly diagnosed GD, antithyroid drugs for less than 3 months. From RNA extracted from PBMCs, the TCR library was made. These data were also reused for a study on T cells in Graves' hyperthyroidism and ophthalmopathy.

The sample consisted of peripheral blood mononuclear cells (PBMCs), taken at new diagnosis, from a patient treated with antithyroid drugs. These receptors all come from a woman aged 25 to 39 with Graves disease.

The chain employs TRBV19 and TRBJ2-5; the D is unclear. CDR3 length: 13 amino acids. Between the trimmed V and J ends, which lost 3 bases and 5 bases, there was a span of 10 bases. The germline V gene encodes CDR1 LNHDA and CDR2 SQIVND (reference sequence). CDR3 in amino acids: CASSILERETQYF. CDR3 DNA sequence: TGTGCCAGTAGTATTTTGGAGCGCGAGACCCAGTACTTC.

At least ten counts were recorded for this clonotype. The CDR3 reads CASSPKATNEKLFF. CDR3 DNA sequence: TGTGCCAGCAGTCCAAAAGCAACTAATGAAAAACTGTTTTTT. J is TRBJ1-4 and V is TRBV28; D remains ambiguous. The V and J ends lost 5 bases and 0 bases respectively, with 7 bases between them. The CDR3 is 14 amino acids. CDR1 is MDHEN, CDR2 SYDVKM, per germline. Variable domain in full (rest from reference TRBV28 and TRBJ1-4): DVKVTQSSRYLVKRTGEKVFLECVQDMDHENMFWYRQDPGLGLRLIYFSYDVKMKEKGDIPEGYSVSREKKERFSLILESASTNQTSMYLCASSPKATNEKLFFGSGTQLSVL.

The chain links TRBV2 to TRBJ1-3; 7 nucleotides line up with TRBD1. Per the germline V gene, CDR1 is SNHLY and CDR2 is FYNNEI. CDR3 length: 17 residues. V shed 4 bases and J 0 bases; nucleotides not matched to a gene: 9. For the CDR3, the DNA is TGTGCCAGCAGTGTAGTCTACAGGGGCATCTCTGGAAACACCATATATTTT. Protein sequence: CASSVVYRGISGNTIYF.

This clonotype was seen repeatedly, ten times or more. V and J are TRBV20-1 and TRBJ2-3; D is unresolved. Germline CDR1 and CDR2: DFQATT and SNEGSKA (reference sequence). The ends were cut back, 1 base at V and 5 bases at J, with 16 bases in the middle. This CDR3 region has 15 residues. CDR3 DNA sequence: TGCAGTGCTAGAGGGGCGATACCTCAAGTAGATACGCAGTATTTT. Amino acid sequence: CSARGAIPQVDTQYF.

With respect to this clonotype: Possible read error: a much larger clone is one base away. This rearrangement joins TRBV6-2 or TRBV6-3 to TRBJ1-1, with no clear D. The CDR3 is 15 amino acids. Germline V gives CDR1 MNHEY, CDR2 SVGEGT. Trimming removed 5 bases from V and 4 bases from J, with 17 bases in between. The CDR3 reads CASSELAGKVTEAFF. CDR3 coding DNA: TGTGCCAGCAGTGAATTGGCTGGGAAGGTCACTGAAGCTTTCTTT.

V gene TRBV6-1 combines with J gene TRBJ2-3, with TRBD1 matching 9 bases. The junction had 6 bases not matched to a gene; V was cut back by 8 bases and J by 3 bases. Looked up from germline, CDR1 is MNHNS and CDR2 is SASEGT. The CDR3 is made up of 14 amino acids. In DNA form, the CDR3 reads TGTGCCAGCTGGACAGGGGTCGGGACAGATACGCAGTATTTT. It is translated as CASWTGVGTDTQYF.

This clonotype was seen a few times. The chain couples TRBV3-1 to TRBJ1-2; tentatively, D is TRBD1 (5 bases). CDR3 length: 13 amino acids. Germline CDR1 reads LGHDT; CDR2 reads YNNKEL (reference sequence). The germline V and J ends were trimmed by 4 bases and 4 bases, with 10 bases remaining between them. This CDR3 is CASSPDRTYGYTF. CDR3 DNA: TGTGCCAGCAGCCCAGACAGAACCTATGGCTACACCTTC. The variable domain in full, completed from reference TRBV3-1 and TRBJ1-2, reads DTAVSQTPKYLVTQMGNDKSIKCEQNLGHDTMYWYKQDSKKFLKIMFSYNNKELIINETVPNRFSPKSPDKAHLNLHINSLELGDSAVYFCASSPDRTYGYTFGSGTRLTVV.

This clonotype was detected ten times or more. The chain joins TRBV2 to TRBJ2-5; weak D call: TRBD1 (5 bases). Trimming left V 2 bases short and J 1 base short, with 11 bases between. This CDR3 region has 15 residues. Germline CDR1 reads SNHLY; CDR2 reads FYNNEI. The CDR3 nucleotides read TGTGCCAGCAGTGAACTGGGGCAAATCCAAGAGACCCAGTACTTC. Encoded protein: CASSELGQIQETQYF. Complete variable domain (other parts from reference TRBV2 and TRBJ2-5): EPEVTQTPSHQVTQMGQEVILRCVPISNHLYFYWYRQILGQKVEFLVSFYNNEISEKSEIFDDQFSVERPDGSNFTLKIRSTKLEDSAMYFCASSELGQIQETQYFGPGTRLLVL.

This clonotype was picked up a small number of times. The chain has TRBV10-3 and TRBJ1-2; D is uncertain. The germline V gene encodes CDR1 ENHRY and CDR2 SYGVKD. Between the trimmed V and J ends, which lost 6 bases and 4 bases, there was a span of 15 bases. The CDR3 covers 14 residues. The CDR3 DNA reads TGTGCCATCAGAAGGACGGGAGAGGGCTATGGCTACACCTTC. This codes for CAIRRTGEGYGYTF.

This clonotype occurred many times. The chain employs TRBV2 and TRBJ2-2; D remains unclear. Germline V gives CDR1 SNHLY, CDR2 FYNNEI. V lost 6 bases and J lost 5, with 10 bases in between. The CDR3 runs to 13 residues. CDR3 loop: CASRARATGELFF. For the CDR3, the DNA is TGTGCCAGCAGGGCTCGGGCAACCGGGGAGCTGTTTTTT.